Listed here are 32 T cell receptor beta chains from one sample, sequenced in a study of CD8 T cells in Susac syndrome. Reverse transcription of roughly 0.5 to 1 ug RNA used random hexamers. In TCRdb, the immunoSEQ multiplex PCR reads were re-called with MiXCR into one record per CDR3 protein. The table includes some 120,000 distinct CDR3 sequences, around 94% detected once. Sequenced: CD4+ T cells from PBMCs. The receptors were gathered from a human donor with multiple sclerosis.

V is TRBV12-3 or TRBV12-4 and J is TRBJ2-7; maybe TRBD2 (6 bases). The V and J ends lost 1 base and 6 bases respectively, with 16 bases between them. This CDR3 spans 15 amino acids. Written as DNA, the CDR3 is TGTGCCAGCAGTTTAGGTGGGGGTCGGGAGCCCGAGCAGTACTTC. This translates into CASSLGGGREPEQYF.

This sequence joins TRBV5-1 and TRBJ2-7, with 11 bases lining up with TRBD1. This CDR3 comprises 15 residues. Germline-derived CDR1 and CDR2 are SGHRS and YFSETQ. The V segment lost 4 bases and the J segment 4 bases; nucleotides outside the gene matches: 7. The CDR3 is CASSPRTGGIYEQYF. The CDR3 DNA reads as TGCGCCAGCAGCCCGAGGACAGGGGGCATTTACGAGCAGTACTTC.

The sample holds one count of this clonotype. V usage is TRBV20-1 and J usage is TRBJ2-7, with 8 bases matching TRBD2. This CDR3 contains 14 residues. V lost 6 bases, J lost 5 bases, and 12 bases stayed unmatched. Germline V gene data show CDR1 as DFQATT and CDR2 as SNEGSKA (reference sequence). The CDR3: CSAPHQREWNEQYF. The DNA of the CDR3 is TGCAGTGCGCCACATCAGCGGGAGTGGAACGAGCAGTACTTC.

The chain carries TRBV5-1 and TRBJ1-1; D possibly corresponds to TRBD1 (6 bases). This CDR3 contains 15 residues. Germline assignment: CDR1 SGHRS and CDR2 YFSETQ. Trimming left V 2 bases short and J 1 base short, with 12 bases between. The CDR3 protein is CASSLTGTSNTEAFF. DNA for the CDR3: TGCGCCAGCAGCTTAACCGGGACATCGAACACTGAAGCTTTCTTT.

The chain carries TRBV20-1 and TRBJ2-7; D remains ambiguous. V lost 8 bases to trimming and J lost 0 bases, with 14 bases between them. Germline V gene sequence: CDR1 DFQATT, CDR2 SNEGSKA (reference sequence). The CDR3 length is 13 residues. The CDR3, as DNA: TGCAGTCCGCTGGACCTAAGCTCCTACGAGCAGTACTTC. It yields the protein CSPLDLSSYEQYF.

The chain has TRBV29-1 and TRBJ2-7; a weak D match, TRBD1 (6 bases). V lost 2 bases, J lost 0 bases, and 8 bases lay in between. Germline CDR1 reads SQVTM; CDR2 reads ANQGSEA. The CDR3 has 13 residues. Here the CDR3 DNA reads TGCAGCGTTGAACCGGACAGCTCCTACGAGCAGTACTTC. It yields the protein CSVEPDSSYEQYF.

The chain recombines TRBV9 with TRBJ1-3; D possibly corresponds to TRBD1 (6 bases). The germline V gene has CDR1 SGDLS and CDR2 YYNGEE. This CDR3 contains 15 residues. With 2 bases removed from V and 4 bases from J, the gap between germline ends came to 13 bases. CDR3: CASSVTQGTGNTIYF. CDR3 coding DNA: TGTGCCAGCAGCGTTACACAGGGAACGGGAAACACCATATATTTT. The complete variable domain, with remaining parts taken from reference TRBV9 and TRBJ1-3, reads DSGVTQTPKHLITATGQRVTLRCSPRSGDLSVYWYQQSLDQGLQFLIQYYNGEERAKGNILERFSAQQFPDLHSELNLSSLELGDSALYFCASSVTQGTGNTIYFGEGSWLTVV.

DNA of the CDR3: TGTGCCAGCTCACCATCCGCGGCGCCCGACAATGAGCAGTTCTTC. Its translation is CASSPSAAPDNEQFF. The V and J genes are TRBV18 and TRBJ2-1; no definite D call. Trimming took off 2 bases at V and 5 bases at J, with 13 bases between the two ends. The CDR3 loop spans 15 amino acids. Germline CDR1 is KGHSH and CDR2 is LQKENI.

The rearrangement uses TRBV10-3 and TRBJ2-1, with D hard to call. With 3 bases removed from V and 10 bases from J, the gap between germline ends came to 7 bases. CDR3 length: 11 amino acids. Germline values: CDR1 ENHRY, CDR2 SYGVKD. CDR3 nucleotides: TGTGCCATCAGTGATGGGCCGGAGCAGTTCTTC. Translated, it gives CAISDGPEQFF.

This rearrangement joins TRBV5-1 to TRBJ1-3; D gene unclear. V shed 2 bases and J shed 4 bases, with 16 bases lying between them. The V gene's germline CDR1 is SGHRS and CDR2 YFSETQ. The CDR3 is 16 residues long. The CDR3 region is CASSFGGQGSGNTIYF. The DNA for the CDR3 is TGCGCCAGCAGCTTTGGTGGTCAAGGCAGCGGAAACACCATATATTTT.

CDR3: CSVALGAVQETQYF. CDR3 sequence (DNA): TGCAGCGTTGCACTGGGGGCTGTCCAAGAGACCCAGTACTTC. V and J are TRBV29-1 and TRBJ2-5; D might be TRBD1 (6 bases). CDR1 is SQVTM and CDR2 is ANQGSEA in the germline V gene. V shed 4 bases and J shed 1 base, with 13 bases lying between them. The CDR3 totals 14 residues.

The chain is built from TRBV5-1 and TRBJ2-4, with 9 bases aligning to TRBD2. The V segment lost 0 bases and the J segment 9 bases; nucleotides outside the gene matches: 10. Germline CDR1 is SGHRS and CDR2 is YFSETQ. This CDR3 region has 16 residues. The CDR3 sequence: CASSLEPSGTGGIQYF. CDR3 nucleotides: TGCGCCAGCAGCTTGGAGCCTAGCGGGACTGGGGGCATTCAGTACTTC.

The rearrangement links TRBV30 to TRBJ1-1, with D perhaps TRBD1 (5 bases). Trimming took off 6 bases at V and 0 bases at J, with 8 bases between the two ends. This CDR3 contains 12 residues. Germline loops: CDR1 GTSNPN, CDR2 SVGIG (reference sequence). The CDR3 coding sequence is TGTGCCTGTCTAGGGGTGAACACTGAAGCTTTCTTT. Encoded protein: CACLGVNTEAFF.

The gene calls are TRBV2 and TRBJ1-1; D remains unclear. V lost 6 bases, J lost 4 bases, and 9 bases lay in between. This CDR3 has 12 amino acids. Germline-derived CDR1 and CDR2 are SNHLY and FYNNEI. The CDR3 region is CASSGMFTEAFF. DNA for the CDR3: TGTGCCAGCAGCGGGATGTTCACTGAAGCTTTCTTT.

This chain connects TRBV6-2 or TRBV6-3 to TRBJ2-1; 11 bases align to TRBD2. The CDR3 runs to 13 residues. V was clipped by 10 bases and J by 6 bases; unmatched bases: 5. Per the germline V gene, CDR1 is MNHEY and CDR2 is SVGEGT. This CDR3 reads CAIMLAGGNEQFF. The CDR3 DNA reads as TGTGCCATCATGCTAGCGGGGGGCAATGAGCAGTTCTTC.

The V call is TRBV6-6, the J call TRBJ2-7; D is possibly TRBD2 (5 bases). Trimming left V 6 bases short and J 3 bases short, with 12 bases between. The CDR3 is 13 amino acids. Germline CDR1 and CDR2: MNHNY and SVGAGI (reference sequence). DNA for the CDR3: TGTGCCAGCAGAACCGACCGGGGCTACGAGCAGTACTTC. It yields the protein CASRTDRGYEQYF.

The chain carries TRBV30 and TRBJ1-5; D is unresolved. This CDR3 spans 13 amino acids. Germline assignment: CDR1 GTSNPN and CDR2 SVGIG (reference sequence). With 2 bases removed from V and 5 bases from J, the gap between germline ends came to 10 bases. The CDR3 region has the DNA TGTGCCTGGAGTACCGGAAATCATCAGCCCCAGCATTTT. This codes for CAWSTGNHQPQHF.

This clonotype was observed a handful of times. The CDR3 loop is CASSVGPGPNYGYTF. The CDR3 DNA sequence: TGTGCCAGCAGCGTAGGGCCGGGCCCTAACTATGGCTACACCTTC. The chain links TRBV9 to TRBJ1-2; D unresolved. The CDR3 loop spans 15 amino acids. V was trimmed by 0 bases and J by 0 bases, leaving 9 bases between them. Germline V gene sequence: CDR1 SGDLS, CDR2 YYNGEE. Full variable domain (outside the CDR3, taken from reference TRBV9 and TRBJ1-2): DSGVTQTPKHLITATGQRVTLRCSPRSGDLSVYWYQQSLDQGLQFLIQYYNGEERAKGNILERFSAQQFPDLHSELNLSSLELGDSALYFCASSVGPGPNYGYTFGSGTRLTVV.

This clonotype appeared once. This chain joins TRBV6-5 and TRBJ1-2, with D perhaps matching TRBD1 (5 bases). Germline-derived CDR1 and CDR2 are MNHEY and SVGAGI. This CDR3 spans 15 amino acids. Trimming took off 1 base at V and 7 bases at J, with 16 bases between the two ends. CDR3 bases: TGTGCCAGCAGTTACTTAAACAGGCTCGTGGGTGGCTACACCTTC. This encodes CASSYLNRLVGGYTF.

The V call is TRBV9, the J call TRBJ2-3; 10 nucleotides agree with TRBD2. This CDR3 has 19 amino acids. Trimming cost V 2 bases and J 2 bases; bases outside gene matches: 14. Germline V gene data show CDR1 as SGDLS and CDR2 as YYNGEE. The CDR3 sequence is CASSVRAGGFMGHTDTQYF. As DNA, the CDR3 is TGTGCCAGCAGCGTCAGAGCGGGGGGGTTTATGGGGCACACAGATACGCAGTATTTT.

The rearrangement uses TRBV4-1 and TRBJ1-2, with D possibly matching TRBD1 (5 bases). Per germline, CDR1 MGHRA and CDR2 YSYEKL. V was shortened by 0 bases and J by 4 bases, with 9 bases between the two germline ends. The CDR3 runs to 14 residues. The CDR3: CASSQEGLSYGYTF. The CDR3 DNA reads as TGCGCCAGCAGCCAAGAGGGGCTGAGCTATGGCTACACCTTC.

The rearrangement uses TRBV29-1 and TRBJ1-1; D is possibly TRBD1 (5 bases). Trimming took 4 bases from V and 4 from J, leaving 10 bases between them. Germline CDR1 SQVTM, CDR2 ANQGSEA. CDR3 length: 12 amino acids. The CDR3 loop is CSVVRGGTEAFF. The CDR3 DNA reads as TGCAGCGTTGTCCGGGGCGGCACTGAAGCTTTCTTT. The variable domain in full, with the rest retrieved from reference TRBV29-1 and TRBJ1-1, is SAVISQKPSRDICQRGTSLTIQCQVDSQVTMMFWYRQQPGQSLTLIATANQGSEATYESGFVIDKFPISRPNLTFSTLTVSNMSPEDSSIYLCSVVRGGTEAFFGQGTRLTVV.

The chain links TRBV3-1 to TRBJ2-1, with TRBD2 identical over 11 bases. V gave up 4 bases and J gave up 5 bases; unmatched junction bases: 4. This CDR3 contains 15 residues. Germline-derived CDR1 and CDR2 are LGHDT and YNNKEL (reference sequence). CDR3 in amino acids: CASSPGLAANNEQFF. The CDR3 DNA reads as TGTGCCAGCAGCCCGGGACTAGCGGCTAACAATGAGCAGTTCTTC.

The V and J genes are TRBV9 and TRBJ2-2, with 9 bases fitting TRBD1. The junction had 2 bases not matched to a gene; V was cut back by 2 bases and J by 6 bases. CDR3 length equals 14 residues. Germline CDR1 is SGDLS and CDR2 is YYNGEE. CDR3 sequence reads: CASSVTGGPGELFF. Here the CDR3 DNA reads TGTGCCAGCAGCGTGACAGGGGGGCCCGGGGAGCTGTTTTTT. The whole variable domain, remainder taken from reference TRBV9 and TRBJ2-2, is DSGVTQTPKHLITATGQRVTLRCSPRSGDLSVYWYQQSLDQGLQFLIQYYNGEERAKGNILERFSAQQFPDLHSELNLSSLELGDSALYFCASSVTGGPGELFFGEGSRLTVL.

This clonotype was picked up one time. The rearrangement uses TRBV6-2 or TRBV6-3 and TRBJ2-5; TRBD2 might be the D (5 bases). The ends were cut back, 5 bases at V and 7 bases at J, with 14 bases in the middle. Germline V gene data show CDR1 as MNHEY and CDR2 as SVGEGT. The CDR3 contains 13 residues. This CDR3 reads CASSPLYGGTQYF. The CDR3, as DNA: TGTGCCAGCAGTCCCCTTTATGGAGGGACCCAGTACTTC.

The chain has TRBV29-1 and TRBJ1-1; 7 bases fit TRBD1. Losses at the gene ends were 8 bases for V and 3 bases for J; bases not matched to a gene: 6. The length of the CDR3 is 12 residues. The germline V gene has CDR1 SQVTM and CDR2 ANQGSEA. The CDR3 bases are TGCAGCTCACGGGACAGCCACACTGAAGCTTTCTTT. Amino acid sequence: CSSRDSHTEAFF.

This clonotype was observed a single time. The genes are TRBV27 and TRBJ2-5; D could derive from TRBD1 or TRBD2 (5 bases each). Trimming removed 3 bases at V and 5 bases at J, with 10 bases between. This CDR3 contains 13 residues. CDR1 and CDR2 from the germline V gene are MNHEY and SMNVEV (reference sequence). The CDR3 is CASSLGPGETQYF. CDR3 in DNA: TGTGCCAGCAGTTTGGGGCCGGGGGAGACCCAGTACTTC.

The chain employs TRBV19 and TRBJ1-2, with D possibly TRBD1 on 5 matching bases. Germline-derived CDR1 and CDR2 are LNHDA and SQIVND (reference sequence). Trimming removed 6 bases at V and 4 bases at J, with 9 bases between. The CDR3 runs to 12 residues. CDR3 nucleotides: TGTGCCAGTAGCTCGGGGGGCTATGGCTACACCTTC. It is translated as CASSSGGYGYTF.

The chain uses TRBV29-1 and TRBJ1-5; D ambiguous. This CDR3 has 12 residues. Trimming cost V 4 bases and J 1 base, with 5 bases left between them. Looked up from germline, CDR1 is SQVTM and CDR2 is ANQGSEA. For the CDR3, the DNA is TGCAGCGTTGGATTAAGCAATCAGCCCCAGCATTTT. Encoded protein: CSVGLSNQPQHF.

The CDR3 protein is CAIRGEINSPLHF. The CDR3, as DNA: TGTGCCATCAGAGGGGAAATTAATTCACCCCTCCACTTT. The chain links TRBV10-3 to TRBJ1-6; the D gene is possibly TRBD1 (5 bases). V shed 6 bases and J shed 6 bases, with 9 bases lying between them. CDR1 is ENHRY and CDR2 is SYGVKD in the germline V gene. The CDR3 is 13 residues long.

The chain uses TRBV30 and TRBJ1-1; the D gene is possibly TRBD1 (5 bases). Germline V gene sequence: CDR1 GTSNPN, CDR2 SVGIG (reference sequence). V was clipped by 4 bases and J by 11 bases, with 11 bases between them. This CDR3 contains 10 residues. Written as DNA, the CDR3 is TGTGCCTGGATGGGGGGGACGGCTTTCTTT. Translation gives CAWMGGTAFF.

Only one count was recorded for this clonotype. The rearrangement joins TRBV6-2 or TRBV6-3 to TRBJ1-4, with TRBD1 matching 8 bases. The V gene end was trimmed by 6 bases and the J gene end by 0 bases; junction bases not matched to a gene: 18. This CDR3 region has 20 residues. Germline-derived CDR1 and CDR2 are MNHEY and SVGEGT. The DNA of the CDR3 is TGTGCCAGCAGCTCACCCCTTGAGATCGGGACAGGATCAACTAATGAAAAACTGTTTTTT. Translating it yields CASSSPLEIGTGSTNEKLFF.